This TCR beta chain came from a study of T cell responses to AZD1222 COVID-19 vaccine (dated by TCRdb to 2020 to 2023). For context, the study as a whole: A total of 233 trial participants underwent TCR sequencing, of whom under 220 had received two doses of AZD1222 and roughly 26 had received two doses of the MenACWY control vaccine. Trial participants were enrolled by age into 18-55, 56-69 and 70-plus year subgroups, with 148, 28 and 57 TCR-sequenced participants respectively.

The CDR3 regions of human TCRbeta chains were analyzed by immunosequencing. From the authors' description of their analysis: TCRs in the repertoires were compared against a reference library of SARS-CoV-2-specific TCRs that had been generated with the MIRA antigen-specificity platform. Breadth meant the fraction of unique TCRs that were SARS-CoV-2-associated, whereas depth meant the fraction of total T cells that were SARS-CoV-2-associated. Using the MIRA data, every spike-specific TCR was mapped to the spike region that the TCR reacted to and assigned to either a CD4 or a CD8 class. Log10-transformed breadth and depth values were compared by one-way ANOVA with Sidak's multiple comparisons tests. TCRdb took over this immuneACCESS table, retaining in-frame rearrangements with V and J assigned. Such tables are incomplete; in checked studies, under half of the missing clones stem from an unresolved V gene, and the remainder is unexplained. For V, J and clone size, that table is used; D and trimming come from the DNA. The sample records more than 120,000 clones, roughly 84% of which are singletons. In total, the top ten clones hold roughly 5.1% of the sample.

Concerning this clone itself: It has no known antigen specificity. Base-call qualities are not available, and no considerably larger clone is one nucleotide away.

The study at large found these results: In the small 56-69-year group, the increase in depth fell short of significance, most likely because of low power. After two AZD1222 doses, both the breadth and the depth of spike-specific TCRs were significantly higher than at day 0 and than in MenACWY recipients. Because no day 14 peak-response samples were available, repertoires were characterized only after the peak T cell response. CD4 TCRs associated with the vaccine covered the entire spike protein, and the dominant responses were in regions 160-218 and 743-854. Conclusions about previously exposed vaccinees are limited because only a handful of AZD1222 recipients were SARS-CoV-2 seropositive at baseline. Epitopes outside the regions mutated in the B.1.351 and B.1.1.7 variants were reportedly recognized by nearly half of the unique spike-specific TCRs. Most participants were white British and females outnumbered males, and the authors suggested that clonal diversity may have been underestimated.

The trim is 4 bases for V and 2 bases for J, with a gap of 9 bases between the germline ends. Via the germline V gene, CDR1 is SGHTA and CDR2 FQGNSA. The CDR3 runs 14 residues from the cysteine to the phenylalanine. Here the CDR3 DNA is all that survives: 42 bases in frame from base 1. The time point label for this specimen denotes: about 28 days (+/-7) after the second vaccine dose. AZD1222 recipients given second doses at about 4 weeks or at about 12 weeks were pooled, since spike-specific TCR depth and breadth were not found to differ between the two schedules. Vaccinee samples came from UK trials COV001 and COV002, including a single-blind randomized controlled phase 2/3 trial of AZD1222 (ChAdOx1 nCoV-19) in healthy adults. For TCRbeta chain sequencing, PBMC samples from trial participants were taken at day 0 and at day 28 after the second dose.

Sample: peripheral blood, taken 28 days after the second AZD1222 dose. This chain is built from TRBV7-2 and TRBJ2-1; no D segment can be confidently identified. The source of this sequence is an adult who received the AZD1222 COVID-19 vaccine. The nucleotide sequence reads TGTGCCAGCAGCTCAATGGCCCCCTACAATGAGCAGTTCTTC. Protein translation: CASSSMAPYNEQFF.